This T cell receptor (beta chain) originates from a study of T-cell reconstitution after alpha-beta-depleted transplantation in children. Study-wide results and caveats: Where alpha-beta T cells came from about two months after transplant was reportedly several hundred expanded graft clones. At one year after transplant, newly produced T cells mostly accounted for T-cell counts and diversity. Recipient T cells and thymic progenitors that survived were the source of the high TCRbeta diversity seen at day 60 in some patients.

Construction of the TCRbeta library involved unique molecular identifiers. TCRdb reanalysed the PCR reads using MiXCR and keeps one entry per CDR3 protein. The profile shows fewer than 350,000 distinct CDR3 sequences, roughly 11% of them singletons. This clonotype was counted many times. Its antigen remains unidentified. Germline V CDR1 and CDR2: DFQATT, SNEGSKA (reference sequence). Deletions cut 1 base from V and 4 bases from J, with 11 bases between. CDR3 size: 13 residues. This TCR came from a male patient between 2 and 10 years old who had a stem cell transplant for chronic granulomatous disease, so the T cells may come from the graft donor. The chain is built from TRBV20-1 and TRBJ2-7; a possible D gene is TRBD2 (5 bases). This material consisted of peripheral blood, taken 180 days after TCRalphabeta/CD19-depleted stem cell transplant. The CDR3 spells CSARVERLYEQYF. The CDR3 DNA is TGCAGTGCTAGAGTTGAGCGGTTATACGAGCAGTACTTC.